These 5 T cell receptor beta chains share one sample of origin, sequenced in a study of shared clonotypes between healthy human individuals. Method: immunoSEQ multiplex PCR; TCRdb's copy keeps in-frame clones and lacks some. Of 150,000 to 200,000 clones listed, roughly 93% are singletons. The sample comprised naive CD4+ T cells sorted from blood. Subset reported: CD45RA+ positively selected. These receptors were taken from a woman in her 30s in good health.

The CDR3 sequence is CASTMGGPLVSSPLHF. The CDR3 DNA sequence: TGTGCCAGCACCATGGGGGGACCACTCGTCTCTTCACCCCTCCACTTT. The chain couples TRBV27 to TRBJ1-6; TRBD1 is a possible D gene (5 bases). Trimming stripped 7 bases from V and 9 bases from J, with 22 bases between. This CDR3 is 16 amino acids long. Germline V gene lookup returns CDR1 MNHEY and CDR2 SMNVEV (reference sequence).

V is TRBV11-2 and J is TRBJ2-7; 9 bases line up with TRBD1. CDR3 length equals 15 residues. J lost 3 bases, V lost 2 bases, and 5 bases had no gene match. Germline V gene sequence: CDR1 SGHAT, CDR2 FQNNGV. The CDR3 DNA sequence: TGTGCCAGCAGCTTATTCCAGGGACAGGGCTACGAGCAGTACTTC. Its protein is CASSLFQGQGYEQYF.

V is TRBV10-3 and J is TRBJ2-5; D gene ambiguous. Per the germline V gene, CDR1 is ENHRY and CDR2 is SYGVKD. Between the trimmed V and J ends, which lost 0 bases and 3 bases, there was a span of 5 bases. This CDR3 has 13 residues. The DNA of the CDR3 is TGTGCCATCAGTGAGTCGTACGAAGAGACCCAGTACTTC. Its protein product is CAISESYEETQYF.

This sequence joins TRBV27 and TRBJ2-1; 14 nucleotides line up with TRBD2. J lost 7 bases, V lost 6 bases, and 8 bases had no gene match. The CDR3 extends over 16 amino acids. In germline, CDR1 is MNHEY, CDR2 SMNVEV (reference sequence). The CDR3 region is CASRELGLAGGNEQFF. CDR3 bases: TGTGCCAGCAGGGAACTCGGACTAGCGGGAGGTAATGAGCAGTTCTTC.

The rearrangement links TRBV2 to TRBJ2-1; D call uncertain. CDR1 is SNHLY and CDR2 is FYNNEI in the germline V gene. Trimming left V 5 bases short and J 8 bases short, with 10 bases between. The CDR3 is 12 residues long. The DNA of the CDR3 is TGTGCCAGCAGTCAGAGCTGGTATGAGCAGTTCTTC. Translating gives CASSQSWYEQFF.